This TCR beta chain was sequenced in a study of control samples from healthy donors and cancer patients. With 4 bases clipped from V and 4 bases from J, the junction kept 6 bases outside the gene matches. The CDR3 contains 15 residues. Germline V CDR1 and CDR2: LNHDA, SQIVND (reference sequence). Clones were sequenced by immunoSEQ multiplex PCR, and TCRdb holds only the in-frame ones, with some missing. This sample has 75,000 to 95,000 clones, with approximately 84% found just once. The chain couples TRBV19 to TRBJ2-2; 7 positions agree with TRBD1. What was sequenced was PBMCs. The sequence was obtained from a man between 65 and 85 years old with lung cancer. CDR3 protein: CASSKQQGTTGELFF. In nucleotides, the CDR3 is TGTGCCAGTAGTAAGCAACAGGGGACCACCGGGGAGCTGTTTTTT.